The 5 T cell receptor beta chains presented below share a single source sample, sequenced in a study of control samples from healthy donors and cancer patients. TCRdb's table, derived via immunoSEQ multiplex PCR, lists solely in-frame clones and lacks some. The sample has some 120,000 clones; around 96% are singletons. The sample comprised blood. Receptors originate from a man younger than 45 in good health.

This chain uses TRBV6-2 or TRBV6-3 with TRBJ2-7; perhaps TRBD1 as D (5 bases). The V end lost 3 bases, the J end lost 2 bases, and 11 bases lay between the germline ends. The V gene's germline CDR1 is MNHEY and CDR2 SVGEGT. CDR3 size: 14 residues. CDR3 protein: CASSYAGITYEQYF. CDR3 coding DNA: TGTGCCAGCAGTTATGCAGGGATCACCTACGAGCAGTACTTC.

This chain joins TRBV29-1 and TRBJ2-2; TRBD2 matches at 8 bases. The CDR3 runs 13 residues. V lost 5 bases and J lost 7; bases outside the gene matches: 6. Germline CDR1 SQVTM, CDR2 ANQGSEA. CDR3 residues: CSVPGLVSGELFF. CDR3 in DNA: TGCAGCGTTCCGGGACTAGTGAGCGGGGAGCTGTTTTTT.

The chain joins TRBV5-1 to TRBJ1-1; D may be TRBD1 (5 bases). CDR1 is SGHRS, CDR2 YFSETQ, per germline. Deletions cut 0 bases from V and 6 bases from J, with 21 bases between. This CDR3 has 17 residues. CDR3 sequence reads: CASSLVGGFREGAEAFF. The CDR3 nucleotides are TGCGCCAGCAGCTTGGTGGGTGGTTTCAGGGAAGGCGCTGAAGCTTTCTTT.

This chain joins TRBV5-5 and TRBJ2-3; the D gene is possibly TRBD2 (6 bases). Germline V CDR1 and CDR2: SGHKS, YYEKEE (reference sequence). The V and J ends lost 4 bases and 6 bases respectively, with 12 bases between them. The CDR3 runs 13 residues. The CDR3 region is CASSPGTFDTQYF. In DNA form, the CDR3 reads TGTGCCAGCAGCCCCGGGACTTTTGATACGCAGTATTTT.

The chain carries TRBV19 and TRBJ1-6; TRBD1 matches at 7 bases. There are 14 residues in the CDR3. CDR1 and CDR2 (germline): LNHDA, SQIVND (reference sequence). V lost 3 bases to trimming and J lost 7 bases; unmatched junction nucleotides: 3. The CDR3 region has the DNA TGTGCCAGTAGTATCTGGGACAGAAATTCACCCCTCCACTTT. As protein: CASSIWDRNSPLHF. Filled out from reference TRBV19 and TRBJ1-6, the complete variable domain reads DGGITQSPKYLFRKEGQNVTLSCEQNLNHDAMYWYRQDPGQGLRLIYYSQIVNDFQKGDIAEGYSVSREKKESFPLTVTSAQKNPTAFYLCASSIWDRNSPLHFGNGTRLTVT.